A selection of T cell receptor beta chains follows, all from one sample in a study of shared clonotypes between healthy human individuals. Clones were sequenced by immunoSEQ multiplex PCR, and TCRdb holds only the in-frame ones, with some missing. The repertoire holds some 2 million clones, with approximately 94% as singletons. The sequencing input was naive CD8+ T cells sorted from blood. These receptors were taken from a man between 18 and 29 years old in good health. The CDR3 runs from the conserved cysteine through the conserved F or W. The D gene is left open where the match is weak. Rows may omit the clone size; those that give it use once, few, many or a size class.

D	size	V	length	J	DNA	CDR3
TRBD2	.	TRBV27	16	TRBJ2-3	TGTGCCAGCAGTTACATAGCGGGAGCTAGCACAGATACGCAGTATTTT	CASSYIAGASTDTQYF
.	.	TRBV30	15	TRBJ2-5	TGTGCCCGTCAAGGGATCGGGGGCAATCAAGAGACCCAGTACTTC	CARQGIGGNQETQYF
TRBD1	.	TRBV4-1	15	TRBJ2-1	TGCGCCAGCAGCCAGGGACAGGGTGGTCCTCAAGAGCAGTTCTTC	CASSQGQGGPQEQFF
.	.	TRBV10-2	13	TRBJ1-4	TGCGCCAGCACGACAGTAGATAATGAAAAACTGTTTTTT	CASTTVDNEKLFF
TRBD2	.	TRBV7-2	18	TRBJ2-7	TGTGCCAGCAGCCTGCTCGGGACTAGCGGGAGTCTCCTCTGGGAGCAGTACTTC	CASSLLGTSGSLLWEQYF
TRBD1	.	TRBV4-2	15	TRBJ2-7	TGTGCCAGCAGCCAAGGGAGAGACAGGGTGTACGAGCAGTACTTC	CASSQGRDRVYEQYF
.	.	TRBV13	13	TRBJ2-5	TGTGCCAGCAGCTTGGGCTACCAAGAGACCCAGTACTTC	CASSLGYQETQYF
.	.	TRBV21-1	16	TRBJ1-5	TGTGCCAGCAGCAAGGGTTGGCGGGACAGGGGCCAGCCCCAGCATTTT	CASSKGWRDRGQPQHF
TRBD2	.	TRBV27	12	TRBJ2-4	TGTGCCAGCGTCGGCGCGGGGGGCGATCTGTACTTC	CASVGAGGDLYF
TRBD2	.	TRBV4-3	14	TRBJ2-3	TGCGCCAGCAGCCAAGATCTCCTGGCGGGAGTTTTGTATTTT	CASSQDLLAGVLYF
.	.	TRBV6-5	13	TRBJ2-7	TGTGCCAGCAGTTACGGGGGGACATTCGAGCAGTACTTC	CASSYGGTFEQYF
.	.	TRBV6-5	15	TRBJ2-7	TGTGCCAGCAGTTATGGGTCGGGGGGCCGTTACGAGCAGTACTTC	CASSYGSGGRYEQYF
TRBD2	.	TRBV11-2	18	TRBJ2-7	TGTGCCAGCAGCTACACTAGCGGGGGCCTCCAATTTTCCTACGAGCAGTACTTC	CASSYTSGGLQFSYEQYF
.	.	TRBV4-1	15	TRBJ2-7	TGCGCCAGCAGCCAAGTACCCAGCGGATCGTACGAGCAGTACTTC	CASSQVPSGSYEQYF
TRBD2	once	TRBV29-1	17	TRBJ2-2	TGCAGCGTTGAAGATAGCGCGGGAGGGTTCCTCCCCGGGGAGCTGTTTTTT	CSVEDSAGGFLPGELFF
TRBD1	.	TRBV6-4	16	TRBJ2-4	TGTGCCAGCAGTGACTCGACCAATGGACAGGGCGGCATTCAGTACTTC	CASSDSTNGQGGIQYF
TRBD1	.	TRBV28	15	TRBJ2-7	TGTGCCAGCAGTCCACGGGACAGGGGGCCCTACGAGCAGTACTTC	CASSPRDRGPYEQYF
.	.	TRBV9	14	TRBJ2-7	TGTGCCAGCAGCGTTTCCCCTGGAGACTACGAGCAGTACTTC	CASSVSPGDYEQYF
TRBD2	.	TRBV28	15	TRBJ2-7	TGTGCCAGCAGTTCCCCACTAGCGGGGGGCTGGGAGCAGTACTTC	CASSSPLAGGWEQYF
TRBD2	once	TRBV4-3	17	TRBJ2-7	TGCGCCAGCAGCCAAGATAGGGGACTAGCGGAGACCTACGAGCAGTACTTC	CASSQDRGLAETYEQYF
.	.	TRBV28	16	TRBJ1-5	TGTGCCAGCAGTTTGGGTCTACAGGTGAGCAATCAGCCCCAGCATTTT	CASSLGLQVSNQPQHF
.	.	TRBV6-6	15	TRBJ1-1	TGTGCCAGCAGTCCGTATTCAACTGGGGACACTGAAGCTTTCTTT	CASSPYSTGDTEAFF
.	.	TRBV2	13	TRBJ2-1	TGTGCCAGCAGCGGCCCTGGGTACAATGAGCAGTTCTTC	CASSGPGYNEQFF
.	.	TRBV11-2	13	TRBJ2-7	TGTGCCAGCAGCTTAGGGACTACCTACGAGCAGTACTTC	CASSLGTTYEQYF
TRBD1	once	TRBV4-1	14	TRBJ2-7	TGCGCCAGCAGCCTTATTACAGGGGGCGGGGAGCAGTACTTC	CASSLITGGGEQYF
.	.	TRBV28	14	TRBJ2-2	TGTGCCAGCAGTTTTGACAGCCCAACCGGGGAGCTGTTTTTT	CASSFDSPTGELFF
TRBD1	.	TRBV10-3	15	TRBJ2-7	TGTGCCATCAGTGAACCGGGACAGGGCTCCTACGAGCAGTACTTC	CAISEPGQGSYEQYF
TRBD1	.	TRBV28	15	TRBJ2-3	TGTGCCAGCAGGGGGACAGGGGTTAGCACAGATACGCAGTATTTT	CASRGTGVSTDTQYF
.	.	TRBV28	15	TRBJ2-7	TGTGCCAGCAGTTTCGGCAGCGTAATCTCCTACGAGCAGTACTTC	CASSFGSVISYEQYF
.	.	TRBV7-9	12	TRBJ2-1	TGTGCCAGCACCACCGGGACTTATGAGCAGTTCTTC	CASTTGTYEQFF
TRBD2	.	TRBV5-1	14	TRBJ2-7	TGCGCCAGCAGCTTGGCTAGCGGGATCTACGAGCAGTACTTC	CASSLASGIYEQYF